This TCR beta chain comes out of a study of technical replicates of blood from several donors. Clones were read by immunoSEQ multiplex PCR, and TCRdb kept only the in-frame ones, dropping some. The data contain about 97,000 clones, about 95% of them singletons. Input material: T cells isolated from PBMCs. The receptor was derived from a human donor in good health.

The CDR3 bases are TGTGCCAGTAGTGCTGGGAGAAGCAATCAGCCCCAGCATTTT. This codes for CASSAGRSNQPQHF. This sequence joins TRBV19 and TRBJ1-5; D remains ambiguous. The CDR3 length is 14 residues. Germline V gene sequence: CDR1 LNHDA, CDR2 SQIVND (reference sequence). Trimming removed 5 bases from V and 1 base from J, with 9 bases in between.